This TCR beta chain was sequenced during a study of identical twins. TCRdb used MiXCR to reprocess the 5' RACE reads, holding one entry per CDR3 protein. The sample has some 570,000 distinct CDR3 sequences, 20% to 25% seen once. These same data were also listed under a study on yellow fever vaccine responses in identical twins.

The sequence was obtained from a woman between 18 and 30 years old in good health. The sample comprised CD4+ T cells sorted from blood.

This CDR3 is CASSFRTSADIQYF. The CDR3 DNA reads TGTGCCAGCAGTTTCCGGACTAGCGCTGACATTCAGTACTTC. This sequence joins TRBV12-3 or TRBV12-4 and TRBJ2-4, with TRBD2 identical over 9 bases. The J segment lost 8 bases and the V segment lost 3 bases, leaving 5 bases of the junction unmatched. The CDR3 covers 14 residues.